This TCR beta chain comes out of a study of blood T cells in healthy people across ages. The second PCR ran about 6 to 11 cycles with a sample-barcoded 5' primer and J-beta primers. TCRdb reprocessed the 5' RACE reads via MiXCR and lists one record per CDR3 protein. The data show 550,000 to 600,000 distinct CDR3 sequences, with 25% to 30% seen just once and approximately 18% held by the top ten. A few counts support this clonotype. The CDR3 loop spans 12 amino acids. The germline CDR1 and CDR2 sequences are MNHEY and SVGAGI. V was cut by 10 bases and J by 8 bases, with 17 bases left in between. The chain is built from TRBV6-5 and TRBJ1-1, with a weak D call TRBD1 (5 bases). The receptor's source is a woman between 65 and 79 years old in good health. Material: blood. In DNA form, the CDR3 reads TGTGCCACTCGCCGGGGGTCAAAGGAAGCTTTCTTT. Its protein product is CATRRGSKEAFF.